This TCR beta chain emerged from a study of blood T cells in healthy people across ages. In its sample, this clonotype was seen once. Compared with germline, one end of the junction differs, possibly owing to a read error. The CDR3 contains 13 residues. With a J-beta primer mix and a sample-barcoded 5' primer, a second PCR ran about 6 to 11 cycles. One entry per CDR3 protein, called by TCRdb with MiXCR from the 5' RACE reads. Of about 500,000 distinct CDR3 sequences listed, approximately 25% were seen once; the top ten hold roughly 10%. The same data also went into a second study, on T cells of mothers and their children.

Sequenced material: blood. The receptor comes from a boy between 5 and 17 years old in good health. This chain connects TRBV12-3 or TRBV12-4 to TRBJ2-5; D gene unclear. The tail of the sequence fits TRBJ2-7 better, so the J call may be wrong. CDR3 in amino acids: CVSSSTGPAEQYF. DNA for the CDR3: TGTGTCAGCAGTTCTACTGGCCCTGCCGAGCAGTACTTC.